This TCR beta chain was observed in a study of cytomegalovirus exposure and HLA in healthy donors. The wider study: From donors who were HLA-typed, an early data release held approximately 84 million unique TCRs.

Overall study results and limits: As a later analysis revealed, most CMV-associated TCR beta chains appeared HLA-restricted.

The V end was cut by 5 bases, the J end by 7 bases, with 17 bases between. CDR3 size: 15 residues. Germline V lookup: CDR1 MNHNY, CDR2 SVGAGI (reference sequence). As regards this clone: What it binds is not known.

The PCR contained 60 Vbeta and 13 Jbeta primers. The assay was immunoSEQ multiplex PCR, and TCRdb's table has in-frame clones only and misses some. The sample holds some 130,000 clones, about 80% seen once. The sequencing sample was made of PBMCs. The origin of this receptor is a man aged 25-45 years in good health. This chain joins TRBV6-6 and TRBJ1-4; D might be TRBD1 (5 bases). In DNA, the CDR3 is TGTGCCAGCAGTATATCGTGGGGGGGAGGTGAAAAACTGTTTTTT. This encodes CASSISWGGGEKLFF.